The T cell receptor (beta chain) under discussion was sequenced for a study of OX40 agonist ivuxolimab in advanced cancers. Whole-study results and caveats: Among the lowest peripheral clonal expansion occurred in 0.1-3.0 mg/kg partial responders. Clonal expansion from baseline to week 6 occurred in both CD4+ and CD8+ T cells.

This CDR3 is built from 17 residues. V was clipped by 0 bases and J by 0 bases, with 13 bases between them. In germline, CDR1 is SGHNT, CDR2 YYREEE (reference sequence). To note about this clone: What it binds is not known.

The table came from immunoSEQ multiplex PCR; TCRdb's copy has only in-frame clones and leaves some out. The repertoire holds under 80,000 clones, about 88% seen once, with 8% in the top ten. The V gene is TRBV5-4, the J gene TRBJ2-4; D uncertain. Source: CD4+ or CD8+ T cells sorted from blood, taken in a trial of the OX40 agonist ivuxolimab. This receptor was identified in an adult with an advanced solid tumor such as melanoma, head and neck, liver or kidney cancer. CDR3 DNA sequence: TGTGCCAGCAGCTTGGGGGGAACAGTTCTAGCCAAAAACATTCAGTACTTC. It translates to CASSLGGTVLAKNIQYF.